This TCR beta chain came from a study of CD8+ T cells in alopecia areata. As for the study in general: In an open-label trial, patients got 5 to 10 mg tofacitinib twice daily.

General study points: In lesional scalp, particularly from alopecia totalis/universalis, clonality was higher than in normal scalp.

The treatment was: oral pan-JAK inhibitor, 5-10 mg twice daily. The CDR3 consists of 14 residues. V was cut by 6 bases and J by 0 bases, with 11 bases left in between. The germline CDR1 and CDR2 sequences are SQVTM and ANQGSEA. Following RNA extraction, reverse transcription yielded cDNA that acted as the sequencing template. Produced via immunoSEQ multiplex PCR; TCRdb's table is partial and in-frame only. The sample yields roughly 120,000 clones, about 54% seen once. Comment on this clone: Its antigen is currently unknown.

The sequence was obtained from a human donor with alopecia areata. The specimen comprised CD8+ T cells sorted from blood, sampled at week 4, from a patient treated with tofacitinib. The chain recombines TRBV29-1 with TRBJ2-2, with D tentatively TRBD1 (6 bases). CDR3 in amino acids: CSVWTATNTGELFF. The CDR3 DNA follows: TGCAGCGTGTGGACAGCCACGAACACCGGGGAGCTGTTTTTT.